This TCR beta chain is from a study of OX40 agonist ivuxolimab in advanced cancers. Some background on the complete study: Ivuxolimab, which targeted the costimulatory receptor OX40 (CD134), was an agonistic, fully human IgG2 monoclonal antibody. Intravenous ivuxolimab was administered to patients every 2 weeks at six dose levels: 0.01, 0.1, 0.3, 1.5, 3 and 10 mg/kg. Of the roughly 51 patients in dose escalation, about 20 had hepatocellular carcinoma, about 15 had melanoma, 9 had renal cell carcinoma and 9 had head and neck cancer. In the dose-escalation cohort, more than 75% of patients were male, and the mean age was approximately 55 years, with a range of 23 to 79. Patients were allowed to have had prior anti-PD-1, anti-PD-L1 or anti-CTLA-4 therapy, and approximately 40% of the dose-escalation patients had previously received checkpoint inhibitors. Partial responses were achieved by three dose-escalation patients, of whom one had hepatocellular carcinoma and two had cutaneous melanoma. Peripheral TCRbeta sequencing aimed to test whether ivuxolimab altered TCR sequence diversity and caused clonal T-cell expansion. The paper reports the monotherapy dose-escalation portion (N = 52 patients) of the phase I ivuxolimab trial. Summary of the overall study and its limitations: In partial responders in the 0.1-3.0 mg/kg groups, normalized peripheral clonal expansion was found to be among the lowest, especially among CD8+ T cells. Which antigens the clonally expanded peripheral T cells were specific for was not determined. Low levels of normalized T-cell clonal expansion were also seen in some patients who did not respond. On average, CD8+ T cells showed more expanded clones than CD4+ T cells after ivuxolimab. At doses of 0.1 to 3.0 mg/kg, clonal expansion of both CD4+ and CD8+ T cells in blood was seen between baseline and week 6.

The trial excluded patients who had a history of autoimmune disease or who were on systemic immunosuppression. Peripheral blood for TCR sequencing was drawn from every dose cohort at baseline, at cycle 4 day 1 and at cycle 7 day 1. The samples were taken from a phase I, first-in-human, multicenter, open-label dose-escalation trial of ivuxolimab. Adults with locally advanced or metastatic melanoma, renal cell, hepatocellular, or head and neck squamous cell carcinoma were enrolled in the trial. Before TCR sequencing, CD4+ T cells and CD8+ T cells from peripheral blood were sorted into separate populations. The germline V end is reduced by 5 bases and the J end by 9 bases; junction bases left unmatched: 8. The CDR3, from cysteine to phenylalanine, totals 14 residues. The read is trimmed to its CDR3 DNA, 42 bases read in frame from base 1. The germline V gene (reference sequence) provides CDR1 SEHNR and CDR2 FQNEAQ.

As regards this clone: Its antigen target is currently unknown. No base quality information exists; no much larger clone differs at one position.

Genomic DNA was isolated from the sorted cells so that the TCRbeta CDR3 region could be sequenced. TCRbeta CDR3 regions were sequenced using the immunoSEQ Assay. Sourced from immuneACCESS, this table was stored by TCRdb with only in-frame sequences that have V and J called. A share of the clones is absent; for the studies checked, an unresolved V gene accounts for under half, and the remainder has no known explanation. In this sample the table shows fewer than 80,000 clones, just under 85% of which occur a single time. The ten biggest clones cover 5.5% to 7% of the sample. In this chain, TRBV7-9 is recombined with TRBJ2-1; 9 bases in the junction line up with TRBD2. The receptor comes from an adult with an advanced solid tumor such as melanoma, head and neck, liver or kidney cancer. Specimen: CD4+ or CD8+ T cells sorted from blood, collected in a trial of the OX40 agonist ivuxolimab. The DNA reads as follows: TGTGCCAGCAGCCCGACTAGCGGTTTCAGTGAGCAGTTCTTC. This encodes CASSPTSGFSEQFF.